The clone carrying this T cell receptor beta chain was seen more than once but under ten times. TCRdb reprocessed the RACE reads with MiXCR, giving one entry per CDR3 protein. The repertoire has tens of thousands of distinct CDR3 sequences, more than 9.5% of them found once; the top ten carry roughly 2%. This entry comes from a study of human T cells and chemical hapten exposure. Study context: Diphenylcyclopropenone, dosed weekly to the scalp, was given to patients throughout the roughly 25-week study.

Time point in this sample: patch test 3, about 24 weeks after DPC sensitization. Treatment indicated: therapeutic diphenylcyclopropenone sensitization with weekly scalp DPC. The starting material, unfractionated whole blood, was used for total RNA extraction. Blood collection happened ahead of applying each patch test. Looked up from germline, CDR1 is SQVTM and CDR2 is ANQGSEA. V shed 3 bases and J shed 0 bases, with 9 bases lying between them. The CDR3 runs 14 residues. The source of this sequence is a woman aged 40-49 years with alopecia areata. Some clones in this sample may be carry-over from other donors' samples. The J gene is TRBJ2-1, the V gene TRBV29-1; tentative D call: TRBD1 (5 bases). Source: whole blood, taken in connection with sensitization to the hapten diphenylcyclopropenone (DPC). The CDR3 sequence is CSVEAGPSYNEQFF. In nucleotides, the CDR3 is TGCAGCGTTGAGGCAGGGCCCTCCTACAATGAGCAGTTCTTC.